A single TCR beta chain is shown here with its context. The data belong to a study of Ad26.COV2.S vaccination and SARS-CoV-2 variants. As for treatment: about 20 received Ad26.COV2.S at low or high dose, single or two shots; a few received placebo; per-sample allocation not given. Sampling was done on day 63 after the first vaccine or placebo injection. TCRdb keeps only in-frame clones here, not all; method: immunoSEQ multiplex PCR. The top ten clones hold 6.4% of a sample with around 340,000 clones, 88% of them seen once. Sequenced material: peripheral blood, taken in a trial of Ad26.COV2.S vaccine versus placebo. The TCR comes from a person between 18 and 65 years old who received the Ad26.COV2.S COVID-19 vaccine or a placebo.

CDR3 coding DNA: TGTGCCAGCAGTGACAGGTTGTACCAAGAGACCCAGTACTTC. Protein sequence: CASSDRLYQETQYF. The rearrangement uses TRBV2 and TRBJ2-5; D not certain. The ends were cut back, 3 bases at V and 0 bases at J, with 8 bases in the middle. Germline CDR1 SNHLY, CDR2 FYNNEI. The CDR3 extends over 14 amino acids.